This note documents a single T cell receptor beta chain sequence. Its antigen has not been determined. Base qualities were left out, and no much larger clone turns up one base away. The CDR3, from cysteine to phenylalanine, totals 15 residues. Just CDR3 DNA is preserved here, 45 bases in frame from base 1. V trim: 6 bases; J trim: 1 base; unmatched bases: 7. CDR1 and CDR2 are drawn from the germline V gene: WSHSY, SAAADI. TCRbeta CDR3 regions were amplified from genomic DNA using the immunoSEQ Assay, a bias-controlled multiplex PCR. On the study's bioinformatics: The number of nucleated cells in each sample was estimated by amplification of reference gene primers within the assay. To quantify the absolute abundance of each unique TCRbeta CDR3 rearrangement, sequence reads were collapsed and filtered. For each sample, productive Simpson clonality was calculated as the square root of Simpson's diversity index over productive rearrangements. TCRdb took over this immuneACCESS table, retaining in-frame rearrangements with V and J assigned. Such tables are incomplete; in checked studies, under half of the missing clones stem from an unresolved V gene, and the remainder is unexplained. V and J calls and clone size are those listed in that table; D and trimming were worked out from the DNA. The sample table lists about 180,000 clones, approximately 87% of them with a count of one. Around 20% of the sample rests with the top ten.

The data are from a study of blood T cell repertoires in COVID-19 (dated by TCRdb to about 2020). Study-wide context: Samples covering the acute and convalescent phases of COVID-19 were provided by collaborators in the United States, Italy and Spain. Where available, HLA class I and class II types were obtained from metadata supplied by the sample provider rather than from assay-based typing. Sample metadata almost always included a de-identified subject ID, COVID-19 status, age in years and sex. Subjects who had been exposed to COVID-19, were actively infected with it, or had recovered from it provided the deeply sampled blood TCRbeta repertoires that made up the dataset. The prospective study material was composed of cDNA or gDNA derived from T cells, B-cell-depleted T cells, or PBMCs. Samples were obtained from the ongoing ImmuneRACE study (first 160 participants) and from over 1,000 subjects provided by 6 global collaborators. A freely available public database, intended as a resource for researchers studying the immune response to SARS-CoV-2, is where the repertoires were released. What the authors observed across the whole study: The amount of clinical and demographic metadata varied by source and participant and was provided uncurated.

Whole blood was collected in K2EDTA tubes by collaborating institutions according to the institutions' own protocols. For TCRbeta analysis, collaborator samples were shipped as frozen whole blood, as isolated PBMCs, or as DNA extracted from either sample type. The sequence joins TRBV10-2 to TRBJ1-2; TRBD1 matches 8 bases in the middle. The sample comprised peripheral blood. This clonotype was obtained from a man in his sixties or seventies with active or convalescent COVID-19. The DNA sequence is given as TGCGCCAGCAGCCCGGACAGGGACTATAACTATGGCTACACCTTC. Translation gives CASSPDRDYNYGYTF.